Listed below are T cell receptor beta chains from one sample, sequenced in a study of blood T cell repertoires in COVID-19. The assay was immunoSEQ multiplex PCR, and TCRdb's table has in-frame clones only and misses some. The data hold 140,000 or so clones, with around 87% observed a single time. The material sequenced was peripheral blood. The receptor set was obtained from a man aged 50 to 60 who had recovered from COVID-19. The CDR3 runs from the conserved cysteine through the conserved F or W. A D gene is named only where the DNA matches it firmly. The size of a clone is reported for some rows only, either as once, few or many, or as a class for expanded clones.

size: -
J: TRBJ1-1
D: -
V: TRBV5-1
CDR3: CASSLASGGTEAFF

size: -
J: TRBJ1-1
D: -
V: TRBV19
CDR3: CASSIIGRVQNTEAFF

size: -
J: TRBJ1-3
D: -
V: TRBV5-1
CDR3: CASSFDRTVLGNTIYF

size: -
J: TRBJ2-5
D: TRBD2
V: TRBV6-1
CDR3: CASSEALAGGGTQYF

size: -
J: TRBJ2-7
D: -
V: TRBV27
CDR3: CASSTKGKIGPYEQYF

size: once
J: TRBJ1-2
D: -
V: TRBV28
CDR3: CASSPLLQGLTWGYTF

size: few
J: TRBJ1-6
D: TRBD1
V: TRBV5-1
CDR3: CASSLLGDRGNSPLHF

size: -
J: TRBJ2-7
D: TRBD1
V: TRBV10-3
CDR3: CAINTGGPGYEQYF

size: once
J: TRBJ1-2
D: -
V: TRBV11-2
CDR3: CASSLVPENYGYTF

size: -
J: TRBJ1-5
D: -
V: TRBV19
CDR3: CASNNGHSNQPQHF

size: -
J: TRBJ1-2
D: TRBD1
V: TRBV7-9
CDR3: CASSRTDRGPSNYGYTF

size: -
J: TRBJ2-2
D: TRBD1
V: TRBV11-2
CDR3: CASSALPIQGATTGELFF

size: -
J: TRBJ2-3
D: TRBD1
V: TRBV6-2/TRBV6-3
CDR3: CASSRTGPNTDTQYF

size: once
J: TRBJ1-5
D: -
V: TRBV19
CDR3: CASSIWENQPQHF

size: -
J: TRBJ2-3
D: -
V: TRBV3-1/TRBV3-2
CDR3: CASSQDSGTPDYTQYF

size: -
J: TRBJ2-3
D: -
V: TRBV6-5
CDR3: CASNRGSTDTQYF

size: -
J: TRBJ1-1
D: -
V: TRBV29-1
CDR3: CSVEPFGGGSGTEAFF

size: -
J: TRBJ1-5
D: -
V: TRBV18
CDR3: CASSPGLASNQPQHF

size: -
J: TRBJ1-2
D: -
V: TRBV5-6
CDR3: CASSPGGYSPFNYGYTF

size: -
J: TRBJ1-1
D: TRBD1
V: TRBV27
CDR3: CASGQGSRTEAFF

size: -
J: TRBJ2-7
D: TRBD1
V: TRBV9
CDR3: CASSASDRGAYEQYF

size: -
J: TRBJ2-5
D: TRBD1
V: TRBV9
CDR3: CASSRGQGTQETQYF

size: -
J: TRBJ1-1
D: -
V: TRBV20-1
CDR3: CSASSDRPTEAFF

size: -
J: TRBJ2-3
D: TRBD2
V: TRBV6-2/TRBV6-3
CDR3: CASSYDASGGDTQYF

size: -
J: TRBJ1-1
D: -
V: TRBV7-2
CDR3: CASSLSPLLSNTEAFF

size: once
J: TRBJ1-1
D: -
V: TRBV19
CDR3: CASSGSTGSRTEAFF

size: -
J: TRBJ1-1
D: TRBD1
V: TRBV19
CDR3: CASSIRGQIEAFF

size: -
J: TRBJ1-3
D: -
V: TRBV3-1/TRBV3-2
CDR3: CASSQDRVSGNTIYF